Following are 6 T cell receptor beta chains from one sample sequenced in a study of blood T cell repertoires in COVID-19. Sequencing used immunoSEQ multiplex PCR; TCRdb keeps in-frame clones, though not all of them. The profile shows over 120,000 clones, approximately 81% of them singletons. Sequencing used peripheral blood. The receptors come from a human donor in a cohort sampled during active COVID-19.

This sequence joins TRBV27 and TRBJ2-5, with 9 nucleotides matching TRBD1. Losses at the gene ends were 3 bases for V and 5 bases for J; bases not matched to a gene: 10. Germline CDR1 is MNHEY and CDR2 is SMNVEV (reference sequence). CDR3 length: 16 residues. CDR3 region: CASSFLGDREAETQYF. CDR3 nucleotides: TGTGCCAGCAGTTTTCTCGGGGACAGGGAGGCTGAGACCCAGTACTTC.

This chain connects TRBV7-9 to TRBJ2-6, with D possibly being TRBD1 (5 bases). Trimming pared 5 bases from V and 8 bases from J, leaving 13 bases between. Germline V gene sequence: CDR1 SEHNR, CDR2 FQNEAQ (reference sequence). This CDR3 spans 14 amino acids. The CDR3 region has the DNA TGTGCCAGCAGCGAGACAGTTGACTCCAACGTCCTGACTTTC. This encodes CASSETVDSNVLTF. Looking up the rest from reference TRBV7-9 and TRBJ2-6 gives the full variable domain: DTGVSQNPRHKITKRGQNVTFRCDPISEHNRLYWYRQTLGQGPEFLTYFQNEAQLEKSRLLSDRFSAERPKGSFSTLEIQRTEQGDSAMYLCASSETVDSNVLTFGAGSRLTVL.

The chain uses TRBV3-1 (or the pseudogene TRBV3-2) and TRBJ2-5; 16 nucleotides match TRBD2. Germline CDR1 is LGHDT and CDR2 is YNNKEL (reference sequence). There are 20 residues in the CDR3. J gave up 1 base and V 3 bases, and 11 bases lay outside the gene matches. The CDR3 sequence: CASSHPTGTSGRAVQETQYF. The CDR3 DNA is TGTGCCAGCAGCCACCCGACCGGGACTAGCGGGAGGGCCGTCCAAGAGACCCAGTACTTC.

Only one count was recorded for this clone. The rearrangement links TRBV15 to TRBJ2-7; 8 bases match TRBD2. The CDR3 has 14 residues. Trimming cost V 1 base and J 6 bases; bases outside gene matches: 5. CDR1 and CDR2 (germline): LNHNV, YYDKDF (reference sequence). In DNA form, the CDR3 reads TGTGCCACCAGCAGAGTTGAGACTAGCGTCGAGCAGTACTTC. Translating it yields CATSRVETSVEQYF.

V and J are TRBV10-2 and TRBJ2-1; 10 positions match TRBD2. CDR1 and CDR2 (germline): WSHSY, SAAADI. V was pared by 7 bases and J by 4 bases, with 4 bases of the junction left unmatched. The CDR3 sequence is 14 residues long. As DNA, the CDR3 is TGCGCCAGCACCGTACTAGCGGGATACAATGAGCAGTTCTTC. This codes for CASTVLAGYNEQFF.

The V call is TRBV7-9, the J call TRBJ2-7, with 9 positions matching TRBD2. Germline loops: CDR1 SEHNR, CDR2 FQNEAQ (reference sequence). This CDR3 region has 16 residues. With V trimmed by 5 bases and J by 12 bases, 20 bases remained unmatched. CDR3 bases: TGTGCCAGCAGCCTAGGTGGGAGAGCGGGAGGCGCCGCCGGGTACTTC. This translates into CASSLGGRAGGAAGYF.